The 27 T cell receptor beta chains listed next were all sequenced from one sample in a study of T cells in Graves' hyperthyroidism and ophthalmopathy. TCR beta CDR3 region amplification was performed from RNA transcripts. An initial round of RT-PCR targeting the TCR CDR3 relied on the HTBI primer set. TCRdb itself ran the multiplex PCR reads through MiXCR, one entry per CDR3 protein. The table lists 400,000 to 450,000 distinct CDR3 sequences, roughly 15% of them singletons, with around 14% in the top ten. The sequencing sample was made of blood. The source of these receptors is a man younger than 35 with Graves' ophthalmopathy.

This clonotype was seen repeatedly, ten times or more. The rearrangement links TRBV11-2 to TRBJ2-5; D not resolved. Trimming took 2 bases from V and 2 from J, leaving 12 bases between them. CDR3 size: 15 residues. The V gene's germline CDR1 is SGHAT and CDR2 FQNNGV. CDR3 amino acids: CASSLRAGSQETQYF. The CDR3, as DNA: TGTGCCAGCAGCTTACGGGCAGGCTCTCAAGAGACCCAGTACTTC. Looking up the rest from reference TRBV11-2 and TRBJ2-5 gives the full variable domain: EAGVAQSPRYKIIEKRQSVAFWCNPISGHATLYWYQQILGQGPKLLIQFQNNGVVDDSQLPKDRFSAERLKGVDSTLKIQPAKLEDSAVYLCASSLRAGSQETQYFGPGTRLLVL.

This clonotype occurred a few times. The V and J genes are TRBV7-9 and TRBJ1-2, with D tentatively TRBD1 (5 bases). Germline assignment: CDR1 SEHNR and CDR2 FQNEAQ (reference sequence). V lost 1 base to trimming and J lost 4 bases, with 25 bases between them. The CDR3 has 19 residues. The CDR3 DNA is TGTGCCAGCAGCTTAGTTAAGGGCCGGGGTGTAGGGGTTGGCTATGGCTACACCTTC. Translating it yields CASSLVKGRGVGVGYGYTF.

This clonotype was counted many times. The DNA for the CDR3 is TGTGCCAGCAGTTCCCTAGTGCTGGGGCTCCTCCACTTT. Translation gives CASSSLVLGLLHF. The chain carries TRBV7-2 and TRBJ1-6, with a possible D match to TRBD1 (5 bases). The CDR3 is 13 residues long. CDR1 is SGHTA, CDR2 FQGNSA, per germline. The V gene lost 6 bases and the J gene lost 15 bases, with 18 bases spanning the gap.

Comments on this clonotype: This sequence may be a read error, since a much larger clone differs from it by one base. V usage is TRBV6-2 or TRBV6-3 and J usage is TRBJ2-2, with 9 positions matching TRBD1. Unmatched junction bases numbered 5, after V lost 5 bases and J lost 1 base. CDR1 MNHEY and CDR2 SVGEGT come from the germline V gene. CDR3 length equals 16 residues. The CDR3 sequence is CASSKQGAWNTGELFF. The CDR3 DNA reads as TGTGCCAGCAGTAAACAGGGGGCGTGGAACACCGGGGAGCTGTTTTTT.

The rearrangement links TRBV6-2 or TRBV6-3 to TRBJ2-1; no clear D gene. The germline CDR1 and CDR2 sequences are MNHEY and SVGEGT. The V end was cut by 3 bases, the J end by 7 bases, with 16 bases between. The CDR3 length is 15 residues. The CDR3 loop is CASSYERTESNEQFF. CDR3 in DNA: TGTGCCAGCAGTTATGAGAGGACGGAATCTAATGAGCAGTTCTTC.

This clonotype occurred many times. The chain recombines TRBV2 with TRBJ2-4; 7 positions agree with TRBD2. Germline assignment: CDR1 SNHLY and CDR2 FYNNEI. With V trimmed by 2 bases and J by 0 bases, 4 bases remained unmatched. The CDR3 extends over 16 amino acids. The CDR3 region has the DNA TGTGCCAGCAGTGAATCGGGACTACTAGCCAAAAACATTCAGTACTTC. Translated: CASSESGLLAKNIQYF.

This clonotype has at least ten counts. This rearrangement joins TRBV7-8 to TRBJ1-5, with D uncertain. CDR3 length: 15 amino acids. V shed 3 bases and J shed 4 bases, with 13 bases lying between them. Germline V gene lookup returns CDR1 SGHVS and CDR2 FQNEAQ. CDR3 amino acids: CASSLGPHRNQPQHF. The CDR3 DNA sequence: TGTGCCAGCAGCTTGGGTCCCCACAGAAATCAGCCCCAGCATTTT.

In the case of this clonotype: A much larger clonotype is one base distant, so this may be a read error. This chain uses TRBV6-2 or TRBV6-3 with TRBJ2-2, with D hard to call. CDR3 length: 17 residues. Trimming left V 1 base short and J 0 bases short, with 12 bases between. In germline, CDR1 is MNHEY, CDR2 SVGEGT. The CDR3 reads CASSYWEQPANTGELFF. The DNA for the CDR3 is TGTGCCAGCAGTTACTGGGAACAGCCGGCGAACACCGGGGAGCTGTTTTTT.

The chain has TRBV5-1 and TRBJ1-3; 7 nucleotides line up with TRBD1. J lost 0 bases, V lost 4 bases, and 10 bases had no gene match. The CDR3 is made up of 17 amino acids. Germline V gene lookup returns CDR1 SGHRS and CDR2 YFSETQ. This chain's CDR3 is CASSGMLQGNSGNTIYF. The CDR3 region has the DNA TGCGCCAGCAGCGGGATGTTACAGGGGAACTCTGGAAACACCATATATTTT.

Notes on this clonotype: This sequence may be a read error, since a much larger clone differs from it by one base. The chain uses TRBV5-1 and TRBJ2-7; the D gene is possibly TRBD1 (5 bases). V lost 3 bases and J lost 3, with 10 bases in between. CDR3 length equals 13 residues. CDR1 and CDR2 (germline): SGHRS, YFSETQ. This chain's CDR3 is CASSSQQGYEQYF. The CDR3 DNA follows: TGCGCCAGCAGCTCCCAGCAGGGCTACGAGCAGTACTTC.

This clonotype was seen at least ten times. The chain has TRBV7-2 and TRBJ2-1; 9 bases line up with TRBD2. The trim removed 5 bases at V and 10 bases at J, leaving 12 bases unmatched. The CDR3 is made up of 15 amino acids. Germline CDR1 is SGHTA and CDR2 is FQGNSA. DNA for the CDR3: TGTGCCAGCAGCCCCGGGACTAGCAGCCCCCTAGAGCAGTTCTTC. Its translation is CASSPGTSSPLEQFF.

The V gene is TRBV27, the J gene TRBJ1-1, with 8 bases aligning to TRBD1. Germline CDR1 and CDR2: MNHEY and SMNVEV (reference sequence). Trimming removed 5 bases from V and 8 bases from J; junction bases left unmatched: 13. The CDR3 is 15 amino acids. The CDR3 DNA reads TGTGCCAGCAGTCAAGCCTCCGGGACAGGAGCCGAAGCTTTCTTT. It yields the protein CASSQASGTGAEAFF.

V gene TRBV19 combines with J gene TRBJ2-5; D not certain. CDR1 is LNHDA, CDR2 SQIVND, per germline (reference sequence). Trimming removed 3 bases at V and 13 bases at J, with 18 bases between. This CDR3 is built from 13 residues. The CDR3 DNA reads as TGTGCCAGTAGTATTTTCGGTCCCGGACCGGCGTACTTC. It yields the protein CASSIFGPGPAYF.

This clonotype was seen ten or more times. V usage is TRBV7-9 and J usage is TRBJ2-5; no clear D gene. CDR1 is SEHNR and CDR2 is FQNEAQ in the germline V gene (reference sequence). V was shortened by 5 bases and J by 4 bases, with 14 bases between the two germline ends. The CDR3 is 14 residues long. Here the CDR3 reads CASSAPGPRETQYF. CDR3 in DNA: TGTGCCAGCAGCGCGCCAGGACCCCGAGAGACCCAGTACTTC.

This clonotype was found many times. V usage is TRBV30 and J usage is TRBJ1-2; D remains unclear. Germline V CDR1 and CDR2: GTSNPN, SVGIG (reference sequence). The ends were cut back, 3 bases at V and 6 bases at J, with 11 bases in the middle. The length of the CDR3 is 12 residues. The CDR3 nucleotides are TGTGCCTGGAGCCTGGGAATTCATGGCTACACCTTC. It translates to CAWSLGIHGYTF.

The chain carries TRBV6-1 and TRBJ2-7; D is perhaps TRBD2 (5 bases). This CDR3 is built from 14 residues. The germline V and J ends were trimmed by 7 bases and 7 bases, with 20 bases remaining between them. Germline V gene sequence: CDR1 MNHNS, CDR2 SASEGT. The CDR3 is CASTEEYAVGEQYF. The CDR3, as DNA: TGTGCCAGCACGGAGGAATACGCCGTGGGGGAGCAGTACTTC.

This clonotype was recorded at least ten times. The chain is built from TRBV7-9 and TRBJ2-3; D is undetermined. Germline CDR1 and CDR2: SEHNR and FQNEAQ (reference sequence). V was cut by 5 bases and J by 0 bases, with 24 bases left in between. This CDR3 is built from 19 residues. DNA for the CDR3: TGTGCCAGCAGCCTCACTCGGATCCGTGGACCGGCTAGCACAGATACGCAGTATTTT. This gives the protein CASSLTRIRGPASTDTQYF.

This clonotype was seen many times. The gene calls are TRBV6-1 and TRBJ1-1; unclear D gene. Germline CDR1 reads MNHNS; CDR2 reads SASEGT. V was cut by 6 bases and J by 1 base, with 9 bases left in between. This CDR3 region has 13 residues. CDR3 nucleotide sequence: TGTGCCAGCAGGAGGACCCAGAACACTGAAGCTTTCTTT. Protein product: CASRRTQNTEAFF.

With respect to this clonotype: This may come from a read error, since a much larger clone is one base off. This chain connects TRBV10-3 to TRBJ2-1, with 10 bases fitting TRBD2. The CDR3 is made up of 15 amino acids. V lost 11 bases to trimming and J lost 7 bases; unmatched junction nucleotides: 14. The V gene's germline CDR1 is ENHRY and CDR2 SYGVKD. The CDR3 DNA follows: TGTGCCGTCACCCCCGTAGCGGGGGGTCGGAATGAGCAGTTCTTC. It is translated as CAVTPVAGGRNEQFF.

This clonotype was picked up a small number of times. This rearrangement joins TRBV19 to TRBJ2-1; 9 bases agree with TRBD2. The CDR3 length is 16 residues. Losses at the gene ends were 5 bases for V and 4 bases for J; bases not matched to a gene: 9. CDR1 is LNHDA, CDR2 SQIVND, per germline (reference sequence). The CDR3 sequence: CASSGATSGDYNEQFF. The CDR3, as DNA: TGTGCCAGTAGTGGGGCGACTAGCGGCGATTACAATGAGCAGTTCTTC.

Comment on this clonotype: One junction end disagrees with the germline gene, perhaps due to a read error. The gene calls are TRBV18 and TRBJ1-4, with 7 bases identical to TRBD1. The CDR3 runs 15 residues. The V gene's germline CDR1 is KGHSH and CDR2 LQKENI. The CDR3 region is CASSQLQGTNEKPFF. DNA of the CDR3: TGTGCCAGCTCACAACTACAGGGGACTAATGAAAAACCGTTTTTT.

This clonotype was observed many times. The chain has TRBV20-1 and TRBJ2-5; D is ambiguous. Per germline, CDR1 DFQATT and CDR2 SNEGSKA (reference sequence). V lost 3 bases to trimming and J lost 1 base, with 6 bases between them. The CDR3 has 12 amino acids. The CDR3 region has the DNA TGCAGTGCTAGGGTGGGCCAAGAGACCCAGTACTTC. Translated, it gives CSARVGQETQYF.

At least ten counts were recorded for this clonotype. The J gene is TRBJ2-7, the V gene TRBV11-2; D unresolved. Germline V CDR1 and CDR2: SGHAT, FQNNGV. Trimming took 5 bases from V and 5 from J, leaving 16 bases between them. The CDR3 sequence is 14 residues long. In DNA form, the CDR3 reads TGTGCCAGCAGCCCTACCCCATTCGGCCACGAGCAGTACTTC. Translating it yields CASSPTPFGHEQYF.

To note about this clonotype: Possible read error: a much larger clone is one base away. The chain recombines TRBV2 with TRBJ2-1, with 7 bases lining up with TRBD1. V trimming: 6 bases; J trimming: 7 bases; junction bases outside the gene matches: 12. The CDR3 is 15 amino acids. Germline V gene data show CDR1 as SNHLY and CDR2 as FYNNEI. The CDR3 protein is CASRERQGDGNEQFF. CDR3 nucleotide sequence: TGTGCCAGCAGAGAAAGACAGGGTGATGGGAATGAGCAGTTCTTC.

This clonotype was detected many times. The chain combines TRBV7-9 with TRBJ2-3; no clear D. Germline loops: CDR1 SEHNR, CDR2 FQNEAQ (reference sequence). This CDR3 comprises 13 residues. V lost 5 bases, J lost 4 bases, and 10 bases lay in between. The DNA of the CDR3 is TGTGCCAGCAGCGCAGTCCGTCCAGATACGCAGTATTTT. Translation: CASSAVRPDTQYF.

This clonotype has ten or more counts. This chain uses TRBV7-8 with TRBJ2-3; tentative D call: TRBD2 (5 bases). Germline V gene sequence: CDR1 SGHVS, CDR2 FQNEAQ. This CDR3 has 15 amino acids. Trimming cost V 5 bases and J 0 bases, with 12 bases left between them. The CDR3 nucleotides read TGTGCCAGCAGCCCAGAGGGCGCAAGCACAGATACGCAGTATTTT. This encodes CASSPEGASTDTQYF.

This clonotype was seen at least ten times. CDR3 DNA sequence: TGTGCCAGCAGGGGGGCGAGCTATGGCTACACCTTC. Amino acids: CASRGASYGYTF. V gene TRBV12-3 or TRBV12-4 combines with J gene TRBJ1-2; tentatively, D is TRBD1 (6 bases). The V end lost 6 bases, the J end lost 4 bases, and 9 bases lay between the germline ends. The CDR3 spans 12 residues.